These 13 T cell receptor beta chains share one sample of origin, sequenced in a study of T cells after somatic rescue of genetic block. The assay was immunoSEQ multiplex PCR, and TCRdb's table has in-frame clones only and misses some. The sample records about 15,000 clones, under 75% being singletons. The material sequenced was peripheral blood mononuclear cells (PBMCs). These receptors all stem from a boy younger than 18.

The chain recombines TRBV10-3 with TRBJ1-2, with 9 nucleotides matching TRBD1. The V gene's germline CDR1 is ENHRY and CDR2 SYGVKD. J gave up 4 bases and V 0 bases, and 12 bases lay outside the gene matches. CDR3 length equals 18 residues. CDR3 sequence reads: CAISESGQGPSRGYGYTF. CDR3 in DNA: TGTGCCATCAGTGAGTCGGGACAGGGCCCATCGAGGGGCTATGGCTACACCTTC.

The chain has TRBV19 and TRBJ1-2; D ambiguous. Trimming took 5 bases from V and 1 from J, leaving 8 bases between them. The CDR3 runs 13 residues. CDR1 and CDR2 (germline): LNHDA, SQIVND (reference sequence). In DNA form, the CDR3 reads TGTGCCAGTAGTGGACCAGATAACTATGGCTACACCTTC. It is translated as CASSGPDNYGYTF.

This clone was seen only once. The chain joins TRBV18 to TRBJ2-3; either TRBD1 or TRBD2 may supply D (5 bases each). There are 14 residues in the CDR3. Germline V CDR1 and CDR2: KGHSH, LQKENI. Trimming stripped 3 bases from V and 1 base from J, with 8 bases between. Here the CDR3 reads CASSPGPGTDTQYF. CDR3 nucleotides: TGTGCCAGCTCACCGGGACCGGGCACAGATACGCAGTATTTT.

This chain links TRBV25-1 with TRBJ1-2; D call uncertain. Germline CDR1 and CDR2: MGHDK and SYGVNS. Trimming stripped 2 bases from V and 2 bases from J, with 15 bases between. The CDR3 spans 16 residues. The CDR3 spells CASSEGGRHTNYGYTF. The CDR3 nucleotides are TGTGCCAGCAGTGAAGGTGGACGCCATACGAACTATGGCTACACCTTC.

The rearrangement uses TRBV5-1 and TRBJ2-7; D might be TRBD1 (5 bases). Germline V gene sequence: CDR1 SGHRS, CDR2 YFSETQ. V was pared by 0 bases and J by 2 bases, with 12 bases between. The CDR3 runs 15 residues. The DNA of the CDR3 is TGCGCCAGCAGCTTGGCCGCGGCAGGGCCCTACGAGCAGTACTTC. The encoded protein is CASSLAAAGPYEQYF.

The gene calls are TRBV5-4 and TRBJ2-2; D is unclear. The CDR3 is 14 amino acids. The germline V gene has CDR1 SGHNT and CDR2 YYREEE (reference sequence). V was pared by 4 bases and J by 6 bases, with 13 bases between. In nucleotides, the CDR3 is TGTGCCAGCAGCCCCCCTGGGCAAGCCGGGGAGCTGTTTTTT. Its protein product is CASSPPGQAGELFF.

The J gene is TRBJ1-6, the V gene TRBV6-6; 10 bases are a match to TRBD1. Germline lookup yields CDR1 MNHNY and CDR2 SVGAGI (reference sequence). Germline trimming cut 5 bases from V and 10 bases from J; bases unmatched to any gene: 8. This CDR3 comprises 15 residues. The CDR3 is CASSDTTGGGSPLHF. CDR3 in DNA: TGTGCCAGCAGTGATACGACAGGGGGCGGATCACCCCTCCACTTT.

This clone came up once. The chain joins TRBV11-2 to TRBJ2-7; 9 bases agree with TRBD1. CDR1 is SGHAT, CDR2 FQNNGV, per germline. With 5 bases clipped from V and 5 bases from J, the junction kept 10 bases outside the gene matches. This CDR3 spans 15 amino acids. The CDR3 nucleotides are TGTGCCAGCAGCCGAGGGGACAGGGTAAAGGACGAGCAGTACTTC. It encodes CASSRGDRVKDEQYF.

CDR3 in DNA: TGTGCCAGCAGCTCCTGGGGCCGGGCTGCAACTAATGAAAAACTGTTTTTT. This encodes CASSSWGRAATNEKLFF. This chain joins TRBV11-2 and TRBJ1-4, with TRBD1 as a possible D gene (5 bases). The CDR3 has 17 residues. Trimming took off 4 bases at V and 0 bases at J, with 15 bases between the two ends. From germline, CDR1 is SGHAT and CDR2 FQNNGV.

The CDR3: CASSPEGSGPYEQYF. The CDR3 nucleotides read TGTGCCAGCAGCCCAGAGGGTAGCGGCCCCTACGAGCAGTACTTC. The chain carries TRBV7-3 and TRBJ2-7; a possible D gene is TRBD2 (6 bases). Deletions cut 5 bases from V and 2 bases from J, with 16 bases between. This CDR3 has 15 amino acids. Germline CDR1 SGHTA, CDR2 FQGTGA.

V and J are TRBV25-1 and TRBJ2-3; D possibly corresponds to TRBD2 (6 bases). CDR1 and CDR2 from the germline V gene are MGHDK and SYGVNS. This CDR3 comprises 15 residues. The V end was cut by 1 base, the J end by 1 base, with 9 bases between. CDR3 nucleotide sequence: TGTGCCAGCAGTGAATTGGGCGGGGGCACAGATACGCAGTATTTT. Translating it yields CASSELGGGTDTQYF.

CDR3 nucleotides: TGTGCCAGAATGGGTCGTAGACAAAGTCGGGCCAACGTCCTGACTTTC. It encodes CARMGRRQSRANVLTF. The chain links TRBV7-5 to TRBJ2-6; the table's D call, TRBD1, was not checked against the DNA. TRBV7-5 has pseudogene status. The CDR3 is 16 residues long.

The rearrangement joins TRBV9 to TRBJ2-3; 9 bases match TRBD1. The V segment lost 2 bases and the J segment 1 base; nucleotides outside the gene matches: 5. The CDR3 runs to 16 residues. Germline CDR1 is SGDLS and CDR2 is YYNGEE. The CDR3 nucleotides read TGTGCCAGCAGCGTCCCTCGGGACAGGGGCACAGATACGCAGTATTTT. This codes for CASSVPRDRGTDTQYF.